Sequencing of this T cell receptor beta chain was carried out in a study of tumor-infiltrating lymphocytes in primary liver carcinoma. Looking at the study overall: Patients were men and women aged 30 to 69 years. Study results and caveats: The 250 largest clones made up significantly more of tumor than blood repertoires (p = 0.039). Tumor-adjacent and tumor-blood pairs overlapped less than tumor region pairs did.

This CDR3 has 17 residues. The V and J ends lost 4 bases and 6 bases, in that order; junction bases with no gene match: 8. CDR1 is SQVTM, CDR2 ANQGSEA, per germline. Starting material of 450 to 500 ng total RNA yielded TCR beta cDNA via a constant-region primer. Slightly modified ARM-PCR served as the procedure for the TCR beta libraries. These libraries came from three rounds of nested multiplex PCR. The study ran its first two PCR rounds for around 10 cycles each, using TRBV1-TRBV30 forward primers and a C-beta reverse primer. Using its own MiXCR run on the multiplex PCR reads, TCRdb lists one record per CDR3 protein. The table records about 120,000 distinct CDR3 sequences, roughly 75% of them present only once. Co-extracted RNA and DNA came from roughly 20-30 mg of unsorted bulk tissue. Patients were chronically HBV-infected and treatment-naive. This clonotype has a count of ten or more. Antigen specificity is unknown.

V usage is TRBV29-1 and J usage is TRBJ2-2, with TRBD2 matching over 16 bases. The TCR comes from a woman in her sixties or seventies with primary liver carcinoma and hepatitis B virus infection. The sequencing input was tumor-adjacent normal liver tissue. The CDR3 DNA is TGCAGCGTTGTGGGGACTAGCGGGAGGGCCGATGCCGGGGAGCTGTTTTTT. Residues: CSVVGTSGRADAGELFF.